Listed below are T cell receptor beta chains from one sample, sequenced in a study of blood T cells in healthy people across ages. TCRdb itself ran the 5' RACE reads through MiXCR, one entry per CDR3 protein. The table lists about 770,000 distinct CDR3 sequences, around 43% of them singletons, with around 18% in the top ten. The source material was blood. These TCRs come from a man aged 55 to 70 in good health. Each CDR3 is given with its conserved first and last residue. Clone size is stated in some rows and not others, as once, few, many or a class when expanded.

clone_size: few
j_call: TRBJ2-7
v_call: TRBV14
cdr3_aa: CASSQFTGDSYEQYF

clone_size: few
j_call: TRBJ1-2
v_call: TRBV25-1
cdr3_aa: CASSEASGIDGYTF

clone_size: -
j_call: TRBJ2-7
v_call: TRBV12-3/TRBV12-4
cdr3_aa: CASSLLAGAEQYF

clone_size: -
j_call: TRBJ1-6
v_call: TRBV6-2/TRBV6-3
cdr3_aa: CASSILRDRASPLHF

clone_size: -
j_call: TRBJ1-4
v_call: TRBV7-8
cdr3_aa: CASSFDRGKLFF

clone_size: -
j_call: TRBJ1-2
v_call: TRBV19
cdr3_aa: CASSPRGALPTTGYTF

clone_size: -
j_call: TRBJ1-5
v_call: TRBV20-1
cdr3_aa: CSARTGNSNQPQHF

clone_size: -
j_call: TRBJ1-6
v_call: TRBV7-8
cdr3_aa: CASSFSGDWSPLHF

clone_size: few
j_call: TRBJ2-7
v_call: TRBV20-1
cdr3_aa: CSARVVGRHEQYF

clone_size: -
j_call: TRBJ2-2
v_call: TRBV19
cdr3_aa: CASSIVGQNTGELFF

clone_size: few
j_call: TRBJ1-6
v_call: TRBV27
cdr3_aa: CASSLTGPSSYNSPLHF

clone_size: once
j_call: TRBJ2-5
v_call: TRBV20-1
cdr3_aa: CSARGWVAGVHEQYF

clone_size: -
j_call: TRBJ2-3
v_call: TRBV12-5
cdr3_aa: CASGPNDRSQYF

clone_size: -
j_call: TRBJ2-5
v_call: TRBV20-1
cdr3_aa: CSAHRGETQYF

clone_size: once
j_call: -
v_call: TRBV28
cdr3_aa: CASRSQGPLGHEQYF

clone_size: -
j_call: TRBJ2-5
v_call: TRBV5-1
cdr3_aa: CASSLEGVSGRETQYF

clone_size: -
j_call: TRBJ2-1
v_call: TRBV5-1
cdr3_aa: CASSLVDTYNEQFF

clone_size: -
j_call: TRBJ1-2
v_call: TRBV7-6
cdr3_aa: CASSPRDRGQNYGYTF

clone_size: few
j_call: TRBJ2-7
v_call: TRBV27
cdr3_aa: CASSLLGEYEQYF

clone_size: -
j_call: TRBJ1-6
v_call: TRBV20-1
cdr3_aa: CSAEPGQGVPSLHF

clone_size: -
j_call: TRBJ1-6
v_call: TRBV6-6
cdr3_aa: CASSYEARSYNSPLHF

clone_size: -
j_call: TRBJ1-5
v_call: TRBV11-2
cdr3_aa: CASSPGTGGQPQHF

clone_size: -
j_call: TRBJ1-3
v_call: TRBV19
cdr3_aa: CASSMPGQVSGNTIYF

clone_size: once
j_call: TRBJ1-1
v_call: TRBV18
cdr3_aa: CASSPYEGGRTEAFF

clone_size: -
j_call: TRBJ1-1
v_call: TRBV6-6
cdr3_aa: CASIEGVGAEAFF

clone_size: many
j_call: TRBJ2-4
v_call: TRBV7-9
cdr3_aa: CASSSTGGADIQYF

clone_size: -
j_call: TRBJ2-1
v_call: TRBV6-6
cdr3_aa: CASSVTSGGADEQFF

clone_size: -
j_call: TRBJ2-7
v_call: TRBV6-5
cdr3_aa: CASQNGAGYEQYF

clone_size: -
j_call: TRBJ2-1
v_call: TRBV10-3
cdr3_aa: CTIAPSGRSYNEQFF

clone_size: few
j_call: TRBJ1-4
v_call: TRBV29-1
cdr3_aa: CSGGDQREKLFF

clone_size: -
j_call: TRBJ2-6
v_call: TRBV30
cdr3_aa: CAWSSRTGNSNVLTF

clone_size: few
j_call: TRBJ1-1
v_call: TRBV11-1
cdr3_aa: CASSLDRGLNTEAFF

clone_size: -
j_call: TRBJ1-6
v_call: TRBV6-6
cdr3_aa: CASRNKDRINSPLHF

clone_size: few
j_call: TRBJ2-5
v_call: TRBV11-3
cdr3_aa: CASSYHQETQYF

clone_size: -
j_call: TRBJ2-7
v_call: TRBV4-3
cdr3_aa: CASSQDSGGTYEQYF

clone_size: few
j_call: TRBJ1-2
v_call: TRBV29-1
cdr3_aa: CSAAHPGRGRDGYTF

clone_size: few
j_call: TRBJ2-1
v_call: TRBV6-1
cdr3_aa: CASRPGGSSYNEQFF

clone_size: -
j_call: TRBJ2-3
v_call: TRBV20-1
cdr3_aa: CSAARTDTDTQYF

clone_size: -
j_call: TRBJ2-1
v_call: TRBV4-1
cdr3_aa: CASSQRDRNEQFF

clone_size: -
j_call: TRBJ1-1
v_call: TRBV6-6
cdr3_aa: CASSSPGRGGTEAFF

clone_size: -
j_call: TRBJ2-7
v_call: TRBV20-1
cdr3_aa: CSARDGGISYEQYF

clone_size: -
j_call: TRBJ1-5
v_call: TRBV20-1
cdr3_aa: CSAKQGAVSQPQHF